These 4 T cell receptor beta chains share one sample of origin, sequenced in a study of T cells in Graves' hyperthyroidism and ophthalmopathy. From RNA transcripts, TCR beta CDR3 regions were amplified. The HTBI primer set served for first-round RT-PCR of the TCR CDR3. TCRdb re-called the multiplex PCR reads through MiXCR, storing one row per CDR3 protein. The table has 750,000 to 900,000 distinct CDR3 sequences, 35% to 45% seen once. Source material: blood. The receptors were sampled from a man aged 18 to 29 with Graves' hyperthyroidism.

The chain employs TRBV9 and TRBJ2-5, with D tentatively TRBD1 or TRBD2 (6 bases each). The CDR3 contains 12 residues. CDR1 and CDR2 (germline): SGDLS, YYNGEE. V lost 0 bases to trimming and J lost 7 bases, with 7 bases between them. The CDR3 reads CASSVGGATQYF. The CDR3 nucleotides are TGTGCCAGCAGCGTAGGGGGGGCGACCCAGTACTTC.

The chain employs TRBV12-3 or TRBV12-4 and TRBJ1-1, with unresolved D. With 6 bases removed from V and 4 bases from J, the gap between germline ends came to 12 bases. The CDR3 has 13 residues. The CDR3 spells CASSLDESTEAFF. The CDR3, as DNA: TGTGCCAGCAGCCTGGACGAGAGCACTGAAGCTTTCTTT.

The chain carries TRBV19 and TRBJ2-2; no definite D call. The CDR3 totals 11 residues. CDR1 LNHDA and CDR2 SQIVND come from the germline V gene (reference sequence). V lost 8 bases and J 8 bases, leaving 9 bases between the germline ends. The DNA for the CDR3 is TGTGCCAGTCCCTTAGGGGGGGAGCTGTTTTTT. This sequence encodes CASPLGGELFF.

The V gene is TRBV20-1, the J gene TRBJ1-4, with TRBD1 matching over 8 bases. Germline loops: CDR1 DFQATT, CDR2 SNEGSKA (reference sequence). This CDR3 comprises 15 residues. Unmatched junction bases numbered 11, after V lost 3 bases and J lost 8 bases. Here the CDR3 reads CSASSGGQVDEKLFF. CDR3 coding DNA: TGCAGTGCTAGTAGTGGGGGACAGGTAGACGAAAAACTGTTTTTT.